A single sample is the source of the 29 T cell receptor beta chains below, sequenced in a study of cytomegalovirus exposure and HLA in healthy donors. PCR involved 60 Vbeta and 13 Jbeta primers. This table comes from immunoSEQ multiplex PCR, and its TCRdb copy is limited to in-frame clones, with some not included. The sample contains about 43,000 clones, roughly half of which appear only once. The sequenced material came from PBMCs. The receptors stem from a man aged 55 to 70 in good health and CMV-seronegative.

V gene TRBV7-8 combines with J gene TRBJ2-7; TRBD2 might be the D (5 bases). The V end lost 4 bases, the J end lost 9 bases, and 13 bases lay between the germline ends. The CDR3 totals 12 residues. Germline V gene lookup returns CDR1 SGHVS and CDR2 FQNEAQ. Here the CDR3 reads CASSSPGVGQYF. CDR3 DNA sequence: TGTGCCAGCAGCTCGCCCGGGGTCGGGCAGTACTTC.

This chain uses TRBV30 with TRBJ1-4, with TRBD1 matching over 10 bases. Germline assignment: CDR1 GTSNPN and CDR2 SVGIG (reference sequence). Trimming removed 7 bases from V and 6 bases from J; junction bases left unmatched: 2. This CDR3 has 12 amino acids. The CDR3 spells CALGQGHEKLFF. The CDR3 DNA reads TGTGCCTTGGGACAGGGGCATGAAAAACTGTTTTTT. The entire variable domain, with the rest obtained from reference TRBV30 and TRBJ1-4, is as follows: SQTIHQWPATLVQPVGSPLSLECTVEGTSNPNLYWYRQAAGRGLQLLFYSVGIGQISSEVPQNLSASRPQDRQFILSSKKLLLSDSGFYLCALGQGHEKLFFGSGTQLSVL.

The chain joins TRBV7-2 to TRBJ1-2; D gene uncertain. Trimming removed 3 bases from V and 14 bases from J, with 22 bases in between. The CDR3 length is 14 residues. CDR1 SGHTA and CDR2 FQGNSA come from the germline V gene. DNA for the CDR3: TGTGCCAGCAGCTTCACCACCACGAGAGAACCATTTACCTTC. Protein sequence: CASSFTTTREPFTF.

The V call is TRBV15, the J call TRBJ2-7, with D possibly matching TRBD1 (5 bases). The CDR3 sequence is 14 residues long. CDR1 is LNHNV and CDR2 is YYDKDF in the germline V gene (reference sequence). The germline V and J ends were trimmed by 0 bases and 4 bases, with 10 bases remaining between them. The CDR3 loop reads CATSRDRGPYEQYF. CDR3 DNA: TGTGCCACCAGCAGAGATAGGGGCCCTTACGAGCAGTACTTC.

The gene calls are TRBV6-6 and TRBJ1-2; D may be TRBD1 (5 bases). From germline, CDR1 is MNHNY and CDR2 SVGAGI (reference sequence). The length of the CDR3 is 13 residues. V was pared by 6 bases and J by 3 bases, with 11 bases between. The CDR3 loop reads CASSPTVYYGYTF. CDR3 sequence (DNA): TGTGCCAGCAGCCCGACAGTCTACTATGGCTACACCTTC.

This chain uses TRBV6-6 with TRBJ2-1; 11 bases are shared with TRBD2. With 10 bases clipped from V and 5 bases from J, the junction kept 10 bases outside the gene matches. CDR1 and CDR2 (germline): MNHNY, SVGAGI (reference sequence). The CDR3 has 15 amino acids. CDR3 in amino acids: CATTPRGLADNEQFF. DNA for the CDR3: TGTGCCACCACGCCACGGGGACTAGCGGACAATGAGCAGTTCTTC.

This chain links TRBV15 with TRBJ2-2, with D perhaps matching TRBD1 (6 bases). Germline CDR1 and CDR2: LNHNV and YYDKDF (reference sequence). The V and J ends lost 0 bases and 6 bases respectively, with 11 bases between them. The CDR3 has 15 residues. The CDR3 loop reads CATSRDPQGAGELFF. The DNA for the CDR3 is TGTGCCACCAGCAGAGATCCACAGGGAGCCGGGGAGCTGTTTTTT.

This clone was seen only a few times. This CDR3 is CASSLMPGNYGYTF. Written as DNA, the CDR3 is TGCGCCAGCAGCTTGATGCCAGGCAACTATGGCTACACCTTC. The chain carries TRBV5-1 and TRBJ1-2; D gene unclear. The V end was cut by 1 base, the J end by 2 bases, with 9 bases between. The germline gives CDR1 SGHRS, CDR2 YFSETQ. This CDR3 has 14 amino acids.

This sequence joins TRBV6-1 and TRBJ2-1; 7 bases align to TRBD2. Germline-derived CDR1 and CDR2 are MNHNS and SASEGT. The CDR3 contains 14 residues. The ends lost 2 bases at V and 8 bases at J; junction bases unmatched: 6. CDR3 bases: TGTGCCAGCAGTGAATCCTGGGGAGGGTATGAGCAGTTCTTC. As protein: CASSESWGGYEQFF.

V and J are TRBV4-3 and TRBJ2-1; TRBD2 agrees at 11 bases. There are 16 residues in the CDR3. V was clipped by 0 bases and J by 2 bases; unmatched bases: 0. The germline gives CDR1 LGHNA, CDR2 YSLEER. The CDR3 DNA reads TGCGCCAGCAGCCAAGAACTAGCGGGAGCCTACAATGAGCAGTTCTTC. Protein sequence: CASSQELAGAYNEQFF.

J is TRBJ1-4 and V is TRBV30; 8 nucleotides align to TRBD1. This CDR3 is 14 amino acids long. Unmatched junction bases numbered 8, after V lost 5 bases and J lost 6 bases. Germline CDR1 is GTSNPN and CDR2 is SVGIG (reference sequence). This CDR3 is CAWETRGRDEKLFF. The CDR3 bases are TGTGCCTGGGAGACCAGGGGGCGGGATGAAAAACTGTTTTTT. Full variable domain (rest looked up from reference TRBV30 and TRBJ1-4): SQTIHQWPATLVQPVGSPLSLECTVEGTSNPNLYWYRQAAGRGLQLLFYSVGIGQISSEVPQNLSASRPQDRQFILSSKKLLLSDSGFYLCAWETRGRDEKLFFGSGTQLSVL.

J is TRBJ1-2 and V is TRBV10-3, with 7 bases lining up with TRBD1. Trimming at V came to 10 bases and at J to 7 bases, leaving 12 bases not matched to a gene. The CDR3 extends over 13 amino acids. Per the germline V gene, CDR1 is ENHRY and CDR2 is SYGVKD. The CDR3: CATFDRVLSGYTF. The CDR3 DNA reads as TGTGCCACCTTCGACAGGGTCCTTAGTGGCTACACCTTC.

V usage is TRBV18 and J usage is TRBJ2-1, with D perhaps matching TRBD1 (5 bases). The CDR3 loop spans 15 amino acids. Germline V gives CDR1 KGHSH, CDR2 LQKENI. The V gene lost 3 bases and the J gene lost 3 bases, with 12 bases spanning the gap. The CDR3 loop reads CASSPNRDSYNEQFF. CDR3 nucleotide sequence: TGTGCCAGCTCACCGAACCGAGACAGCTACAATGAGCAGTTCTTC.

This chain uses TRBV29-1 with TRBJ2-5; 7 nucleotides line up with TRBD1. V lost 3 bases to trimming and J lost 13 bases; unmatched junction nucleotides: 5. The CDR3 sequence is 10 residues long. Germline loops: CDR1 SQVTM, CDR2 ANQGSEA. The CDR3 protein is CSVESQGLYF. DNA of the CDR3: TGCAGCGTTGAGTCACAGGGGTTGTACTTC.

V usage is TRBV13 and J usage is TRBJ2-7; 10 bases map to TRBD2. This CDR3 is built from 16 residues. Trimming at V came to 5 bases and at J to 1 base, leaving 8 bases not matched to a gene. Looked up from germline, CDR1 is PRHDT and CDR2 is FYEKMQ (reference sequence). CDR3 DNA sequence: TGTGCCAGCAGCCGTACTAGCGGGACGAAGTCCTACGAGCAGTACTTC. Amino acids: CASSRTSGTKSYEQYF.

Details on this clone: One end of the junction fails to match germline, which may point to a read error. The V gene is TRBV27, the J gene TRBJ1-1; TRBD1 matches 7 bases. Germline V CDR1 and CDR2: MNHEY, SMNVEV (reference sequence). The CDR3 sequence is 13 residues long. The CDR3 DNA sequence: TGTACCAGCAGTTTGTTAGACAGGGATGAAGCTTTCTTT. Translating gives CTSSLLDRDEAFF.

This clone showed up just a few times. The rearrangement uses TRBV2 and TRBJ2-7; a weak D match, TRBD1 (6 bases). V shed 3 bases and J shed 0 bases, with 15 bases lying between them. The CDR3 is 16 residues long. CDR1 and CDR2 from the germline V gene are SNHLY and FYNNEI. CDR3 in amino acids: CASSDYIRDNSYEQYF. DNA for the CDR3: TGTGCCAGCAGTGACTACATACGGGACAACTCCTACGAGCAGTACTTC.

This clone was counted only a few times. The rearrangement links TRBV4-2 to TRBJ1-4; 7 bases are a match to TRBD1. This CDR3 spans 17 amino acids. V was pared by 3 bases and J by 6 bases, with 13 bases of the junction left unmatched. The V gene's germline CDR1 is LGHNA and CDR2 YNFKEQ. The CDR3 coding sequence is TGTGCCAGCAGCCATCTAGGGCAGGGACAGTCCGATGAAAAACTGTTTTTT. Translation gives CASSHLGQGQSDEKLFF.

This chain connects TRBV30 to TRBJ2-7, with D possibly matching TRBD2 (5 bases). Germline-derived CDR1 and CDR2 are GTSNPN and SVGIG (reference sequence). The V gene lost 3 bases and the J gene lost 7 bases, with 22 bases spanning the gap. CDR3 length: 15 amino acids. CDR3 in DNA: TGTGCCTGGAGGTCCAACCTTGAGTCTCGGAGGGAGCAGTACTTC. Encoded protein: CAWRSNLESRREQYF.

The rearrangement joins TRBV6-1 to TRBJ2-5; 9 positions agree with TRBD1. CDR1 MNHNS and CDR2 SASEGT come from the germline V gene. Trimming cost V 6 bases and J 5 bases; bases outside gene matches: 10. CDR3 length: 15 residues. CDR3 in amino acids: CASSSGTGRLETQYF. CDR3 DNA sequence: TGTGCCAGCAGCTCCGGGACAGGGAGGTTGGAGACCCAGTACTTC.

CDR3 loop: CASSLSGRAETQYF. The CDR3 DNA sequence: TGTGCCAGCAGCCTTAGCGGGAGAGCGGAGACCCAGTACTTC. The chain carries TRBV7-2 and TRBJ2-5; 9 bases match TRBD2. This CDR3 comprises 14 residues. With 5 bases clipped from V and 5 bases from J, the junction kept 6 bases outside the gene matches. CDR1 and CDR2 (germline): SGHTA, FQGNSA. Supplemented by reference TRBV7-2 and TRBJ2-5, the full variable domain reads GAGVSQSPSNKVTEKGKDVELRCDPISGHTALYWYRQSLGQGLEFLIYFQGNSAPDKSGLPSDRFSAERTGGSVSTLTIQRTQQEDSAVYLCASSLSGRAETQYFGPGTRLLVL.

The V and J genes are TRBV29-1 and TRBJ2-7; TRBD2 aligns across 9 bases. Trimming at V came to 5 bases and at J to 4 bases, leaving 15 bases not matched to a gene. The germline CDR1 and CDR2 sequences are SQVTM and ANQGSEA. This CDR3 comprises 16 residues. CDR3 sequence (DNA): TGCAGCGTTTGGAGCGGCGGGAGGGACAATCCTTACGAGCAGTACTTC. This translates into CSVWSGGRDNPYEQYF.

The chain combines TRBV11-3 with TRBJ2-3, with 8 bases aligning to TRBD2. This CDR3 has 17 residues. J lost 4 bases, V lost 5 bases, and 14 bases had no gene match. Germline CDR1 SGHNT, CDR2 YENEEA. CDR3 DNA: TGTGCCAGCAGCCCACCCCGGGGTAGCGGGACGGCAGATACGCAGTATTTT. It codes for CASSPPRGSGTADTQYF.

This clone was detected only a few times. CDR3 sequence reads: CASSAAEGRLGEQFF. In nucleotides, the CDR3 is TGTGCCAGCAGTGCCGCCGAGGGTCGTCTGGGAGAGCAGTTCTTC. V is TRBV25-1 and J is TRBJ2-1; D is perhaps TRBD2 (5 bases). CDR3 length: 15 residues. Germline V gives CDR1 MGHDK, CDR2 SYGVNS. V shed 4 bases and J shed 10 bases, with 20 bases lying between them.

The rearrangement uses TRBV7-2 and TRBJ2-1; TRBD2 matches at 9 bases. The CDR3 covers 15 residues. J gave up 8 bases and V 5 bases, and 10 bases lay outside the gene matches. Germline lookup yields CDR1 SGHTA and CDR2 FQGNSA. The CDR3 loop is CASSPPGTSFYEQFF. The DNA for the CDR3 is TGTGCCAGCAGCCCTCCCGGGACTAGCTTTTATGAGCAGTTCTTC.

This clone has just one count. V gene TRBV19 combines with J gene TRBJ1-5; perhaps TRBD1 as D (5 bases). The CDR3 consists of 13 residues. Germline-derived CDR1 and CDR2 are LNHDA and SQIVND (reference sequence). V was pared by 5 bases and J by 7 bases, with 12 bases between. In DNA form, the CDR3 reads TGTGCCAGTAGTCCGGGACTTGGGCAGCCCCAGCATTTT. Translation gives CASSPGLGQPQHF. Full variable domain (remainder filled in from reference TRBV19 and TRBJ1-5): DGGITQSPKYLFRKEGQNVTLSCEQNLNHDAMYWYRQDPGQGLRLIYYSQIVNDFQKGDIAEGYSVSREKKESFPLTVTSAQKNPTAFYLCASSPGLGQPQHFGDGTRLSIL.

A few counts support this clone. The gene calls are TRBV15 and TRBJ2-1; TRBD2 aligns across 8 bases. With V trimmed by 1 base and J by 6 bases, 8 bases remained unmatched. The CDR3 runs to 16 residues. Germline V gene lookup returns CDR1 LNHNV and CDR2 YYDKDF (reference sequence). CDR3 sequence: CATSRARLASANEQFF. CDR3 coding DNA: TGTGCCACCAGCAGAGCCCGACTAGCGTCTGCCAATGAGCAGTTCTTC. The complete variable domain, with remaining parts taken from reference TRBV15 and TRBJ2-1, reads DAMVIQNPRYQVTQFGKPVTLSCSQTLNHNVMYWYQQKSSQAPKLLFHYYDKDFNNEADTPDNFQSRRPNTSFCFLDIRSPGLGDTAMYLCATSRARLASANEQFFGPGTRLTVL.

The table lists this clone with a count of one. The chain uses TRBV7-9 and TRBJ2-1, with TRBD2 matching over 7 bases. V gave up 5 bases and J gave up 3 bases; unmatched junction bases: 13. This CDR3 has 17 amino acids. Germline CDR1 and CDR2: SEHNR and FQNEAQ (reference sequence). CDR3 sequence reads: CASSLRWAGVVYNEQFF. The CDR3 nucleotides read TGTGCCAGCAGCCTCCGATGGGCGGGAGTAGTCTACAATGAGCAGTTCTTC.

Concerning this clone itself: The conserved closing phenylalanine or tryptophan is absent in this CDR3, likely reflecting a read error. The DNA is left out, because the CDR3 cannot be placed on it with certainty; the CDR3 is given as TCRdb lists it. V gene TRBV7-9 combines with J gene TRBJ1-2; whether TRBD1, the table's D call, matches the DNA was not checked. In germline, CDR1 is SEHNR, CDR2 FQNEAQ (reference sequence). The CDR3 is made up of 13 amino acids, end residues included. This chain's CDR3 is CASSLDPRTGPNV.